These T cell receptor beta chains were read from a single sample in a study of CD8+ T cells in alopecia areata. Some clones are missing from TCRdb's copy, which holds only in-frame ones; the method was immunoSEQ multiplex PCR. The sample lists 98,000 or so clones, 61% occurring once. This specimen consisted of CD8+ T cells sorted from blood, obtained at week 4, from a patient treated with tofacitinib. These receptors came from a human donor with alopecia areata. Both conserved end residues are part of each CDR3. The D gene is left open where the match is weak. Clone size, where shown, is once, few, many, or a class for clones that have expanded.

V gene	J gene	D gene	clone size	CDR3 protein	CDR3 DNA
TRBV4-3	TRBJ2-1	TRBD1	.	CASSQDKQGYEQFF	TGCGCCAGCAGCCAAGATAAACAGGGGTATGAGCAGTTCTTC
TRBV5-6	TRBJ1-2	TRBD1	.	CASSLGQGNYGYTF	TGTGCCAGCAGCTTGGGACAGGGAAACTATGGCTACACCTTC
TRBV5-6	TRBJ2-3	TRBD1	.	CASSFVQTGLLTDTQYF	TGTGCCAGCAGCTTTGTGCAGACAGGGCTCCTCACAGATACGCAGTATTTT
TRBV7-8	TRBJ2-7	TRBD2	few	CASSLGASGGSYEQYF	TGTGCCAGCAGCTTAGGGGCTAGCGGGGGGAGCTACGAGCAGTACTTC
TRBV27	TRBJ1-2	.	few	CASSLSFPPPDGYTF	TGTGCCAGCAGTTTATCGTTCCCACCTCCCGACGGCTACACCTTC
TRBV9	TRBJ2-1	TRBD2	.	CASSVVTAGGSDEQFF	TGTGCCAGCAGCGTAGTTACAGCGGGGGGTTCAGATGAGCAGTTCTTC
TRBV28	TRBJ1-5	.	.	CASSFRGRGEQPQHF	TGTGCCAGCAGTTTCAGGGGTCGTGGAGAACAGCCCCAGCATTTT
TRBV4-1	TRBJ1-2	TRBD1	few	CASSQELTTGGDNYTF	TGCGCCAGCAGCCAAGAGCTCACGACAGGGGGAGATAACTACACCTTC
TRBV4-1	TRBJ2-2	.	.	CASSQEGGGTGELFF	TGCGCCAGCAGCCAAGAAGGGGGAGGTACCGGGGAGCTGTTTTTT
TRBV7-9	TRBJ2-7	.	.	CASSYGQARDEQYF	TGTGCCAGCAGCTACGGACAAGCTCGAGACGAGCAGTACTTC
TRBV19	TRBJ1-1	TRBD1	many	CASSPLGQLDTEAFF	TGTGCCAGTAGTCCGCTGGGACAGCTAGACACTGAAGCTTTCTTT
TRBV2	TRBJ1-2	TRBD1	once	CASSATGGDYGYTF	TGTGCCAGCAGTGCCACAGGGGGCGACTATGGCTACACCTTC
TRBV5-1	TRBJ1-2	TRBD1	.	CASSWGTGANYGYTF	TGCGCCAGCAGCTGGGGGACAGGGGCCAACTATGGCTACACCTTC
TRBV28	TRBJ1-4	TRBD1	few	CASSLGDRGHGEKLFF	TGTGCCAGCAGTTTAGGTGACAGGGGACACGGGGAAAAACTGTTTTTT
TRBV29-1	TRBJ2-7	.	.	CSVEGDSYEQYF	TGCAGCGTTGAGGGGGACTCCTACGAGCAGTACTTC
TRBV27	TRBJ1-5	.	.	CASSSGGYSNQPQHF	TGTGCCAGCAGCTCGGGGGGTTATAGCAATCAGCCCCAGCATTTT
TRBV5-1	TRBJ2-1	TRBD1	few	CASSLGGTGFDNEQFF	TGCGCCAGCAGCTTGGGTGGGACAGGCTTCGACAATGAGCAGTTCTTC
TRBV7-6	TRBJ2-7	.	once	CASSSDRTQDEQYF	TGTGCCAGCAGCTCTGACAGGACTCAAGACGAGCAGTACTTC
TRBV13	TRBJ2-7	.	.	CASSLGRGGGSYEQYF	TGTGCCAGCAGCCTAGGGAGGGGAGGGGGATCCTACGAGCAGTACTTC
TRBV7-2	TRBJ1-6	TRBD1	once	CASRIRTGDNSPLHF	TGTGCCAGCAGGATAAGGACAGGGGATAATTCACCCCTCCACTTT
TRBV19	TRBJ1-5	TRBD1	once	CASSIGQGHQPQHF	TGTGCCAGTAGTATCGGACAGGGACATCAGCCCCAGCATTTT
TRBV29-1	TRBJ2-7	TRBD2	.	CSVEGEASGRTGYEQYF	TGCAGCGTTGAAGGGGAGGCTAGCGGGAGAACAGGGTACGAGCAGTACTTC
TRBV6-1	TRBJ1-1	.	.	CASSGSGENTEAFF	TGTGCCAGCAGTGGGTCAGGGGAGAACACTGAAGCTTTCTTT
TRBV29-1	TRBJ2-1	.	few	CSVAFGRRGDEQFF	TGCAGCGTTGCCTTCGGACGGAGAGGGGACGAGCAGTTCTTC
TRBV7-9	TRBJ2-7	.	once	CASSLARDEQYF	TGTGCCAGCAGCTTAGCCAGGGACGAGCAGTACTTC
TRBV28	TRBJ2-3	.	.	CASSREQSTDTQYF	TGTGCCAGCAGTCGTGAGCAGAGCACAGATACGCAGTATTTT
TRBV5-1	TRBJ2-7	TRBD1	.	CASSFLDRSSYEQYF	TGCGCCAGCAGCTTTTTGGACAGGTCCTCCTACGAGCAGTACTTC